The rows below give T cell receptor beta chains drawn from one sample of a study of cytomegalovirus exposure and HLA in healthy donors. Sequencing was performed with immunoSEQ multiplex PCR; in TCRdb, only in-frame clones are kept and a portion is missing. This repertoire shows 100,000 to 150,000 clones, roughly three quarters found once; its top ten account for over 0.9%. The sequencing sample was made of PBMCs. The receptors come from a woman aged 55-69 years in good health and CMV-seronegative. Both conserved end residues are part of each CDR3. A D gene is named only where the DNA matches it firmly. Only part of the rows carry a size: once, few, many, or a class if the clone is expanded.

V gene,D gene,clone size,J gene,CDR3 DNA,CDR3 protein
TRBV12-5,TRBD2,.,TRBJ2-5,TGTGCTAGTGGTTTGGTACACGGGCGGCAGCGGGGGGGGTGGAAAGAGACCCAGTACTTC,CASGLVHGRQRGGWKETQYF
TRBV10-3,TRBD1,few,TRBJ1-1,TGTGCCATCAGCGACAGGGGGGCCACTGAAGCTTTCTTT,CAISDRGATEAFF
TRBV27,.,once,TRBJ2-3,TGTGCCAGCAGTTTATCGTGGGGCAGAGCGCAGTATTTT,CASSLSWGRAQYF
TRBV5-1,TRBD2,.,TRBJ2-3,TGCGCCAGCAGTGGACTAGCGGGAGTCTTGCTAGGCACAGATACGCAGTATTTT,CASSGLAGVLLGTDTQYF
TRBV2,.,.,TRBJ1-5,TGTGCCAGCAGTGAACACAAACAAATCAATCAGCCCCAGCATTTT,CASSEHKQINQPQHF
TRBV6-5,.,.,TRBJ2-2,TGTGCCAGCAGTTATCAGTTCGGGGAGCTGTTTTTT,CASSYQFGELFF
TRBV30,.,.,TRBJ2-3,TGTGCCTGGAGTGGGGGGGGCACAGATACGCAGTATTTT,CAWSGGGTDTQYF
TRBV10-3,TRBD2,.,TRBJ2-3,TGTGCCATCAGTGACCCTGGACTAGCGGGAGGAGATACGCAGTATTTT,CAISDPGLAGGDTQYF
TRBV5-4,TRBD2,.,TRBJ2-1,TGTGCCAGCAGCCAGGGACTAGCGGGTGCCCGCGGCAATGAGCAGTTCTTC,CASSQGLAGARGNEQFF
TRBV28,TRBD2,.,TRBJ2-7,TGTGCCAGCTCCCCGGCTAGCGGGCTGTACGAGCAGTACTTC,CASSPASGLYEQYF
TRBV19,.,few,TRBJ1-5,TGTGCCAGTACTGTATGGGGTAGGCGGGACGATCAGCCCCAGCATTTT,CASTVWGRRDDQPQHF
TRBV5-1,TRBD2,few,TRBJ2-3,TGCGCCAGCAGCTCAACTAGCGGGGGCCGTTCCTACACAGATACGCAGTATTTT,CASSSTSGGRSYTDTQYF
TRBV23-1,TRBD1,once,TRBJ2-7,TGCGCCAGCATGACTCGCCCCTTGGACAGGGACTACGAGCAGTACTTC,CASMTRPLDRDYEQYF
TRBV10-1,.,.,TRBJ2-2,TGCGCCAGCAGTGAGTCGTTCGGGGCCGGGGAGCTGTTTTTT,CASSESFGAGELFF
TRBV5-1,.,.,TRBJ1-2,TGCGCCAGCAGCGCTATATCGACAGCTAACTATGGCTACACCTTC,CASSAISTANYGYTF
TRBV7-3,TRBD2,.,TRBJ2-1,TGTGCCAGCAGGGTGGCGGGAGGGCCCCTCAATGAGCAGTTCTTC,CASRVAGGPLNEQFF
TRBV5-4,TRBD1,once,TRBJ1-1,TGTGCCAGCAGCATACGACAGGGCTCCAAGTCGGCTGAAGCTTTCTTT,CASSIRQGSKSAEAFF
TRBV30,TRBD1,few,TRBJ1-6,TGTGCCAGAAGGGACAGGGGGGACTCACCCCTCCACTTT,CARRDRGDSPLHF
TRBV29-1,.,few,TRBJ2-1,TGCAGCGTTCAGGACTCCTACAATGAGCAGTTCTTC,CSVQDSYNEQFF
TRBV11-3,TRBD2,.,TRBJ2-1,TGTGCCAGCAGCTTAGAGGGCGGGAGCTCCTACAATGAGCAGTTCTTC,CASSLEGGSSYNEQFF
TRBV10-3,TRBD1,.,TRBJ1-3,TGTGCCATCGGGACAGTTACCTCTGGAAACACCATATATTTT,CAIGTVTSGNTIYF
TRBV5-6,TRBD2,.,TRBJ2-2,TGTGCCAGCAGCTTGGAAGGGCTAGCGGGAGCGGTCGGGGAGCTGTTTTTT,CASSLEGLAGAVGELFF
TRBV19,.,.,TRBJ2-7,TGTGCCAGTAGTATAGAGCCCCCCCAACAGGGTCGACGGCAGTACTTC,CASSIEPPQQGRRQYF
TRBV7-2,TRBD1,.,TRBJ2-5,TGTGCCAGCAGCCGCCGACAGGGGAGTGAGACCCAGTACTTC,CASSRRQGSETQYF
TRBV19,TRBD2,.,TRBJ2-1,TGTGCCAGTAAAAAGCTAGCGGGAGAACTGTATGAGCAGTTCTTC,CASKKLAGELYEQFF
TRBV9,TRBD1,.,TRBJ2-3,TGTGCCAGCAGCGTAGGACAGGGCACTAGAGATACGCAGTATTTT,CASSVGQGTRDTQYF
TRBV21-1,.,.,TRBJ1-2,TGTGCCAGCAGCAAAGGTGGCAACCTCGGGGGCTACACCTTC,CASSKGGNLGGYTF
TRBV6-1,.,.,TRBJ1-6,TGTGCCAGCAGTCCCCCGGGAAACTATAATTCACCCCTCCACTTT,CASSPPGNYNSPLHF
TRBV27,.,once,TRBJ1-5,TGTGCCAGCAGTTTACTTGGGTCCTGGGGGGAAGGCAATCAGCCCCAGCATTTT,CASSLLGSWGEGNQPQHF